One and the same sample provided the 18 T cell receptor beta chains below, sequenced in a study of OX40 agonist ivuxolimab in advanced cancers. Only in-frame clones appear in the TCRdb table, and some are missing; sequencing was by immunoSEQ multiplex PCR. Among about 14,000 clones listed, roughly 92% were seen once. The starting material was CD4+ or CD8+ T cells sorted from blood, obtained in a trial of the OX40 agonist ivuxolimab. These receptors were obtained from an adult with an advanced solid tumor such as melanoma, head and neck, liver or kidney cancer.

V is TRBV28 and J is TRBJ2-7; no definite D call. The CDR3 has 14 amino acids. The ends were cut back, 3 bases at V and 6 bases at J, with 15 bases in the middle. The germline gives CDR1 MDHEN, CDR2 SYDVKM. The CDR3 region is CASSFASLNSEQYF. CDR3 in DNA: TGTGCCAGCAGTTTCGCCAGCCTAAACTCCGAGCAGTACTTC.

This clone was seen a single time. This sequence joins TRBV7-9 and TRBJ2-7; 7 bases fit TRBD1. The length of the CDR3 is 14 residues. Trimming removed 5 bases from V and 0 bases from J; junction bases left unmatched: 4. Per germline, CDR1 SEHNR and CDR2 FQNEAQ (reference sequence). DNA for the CDR3: TGTGCCAGCAGCCCGACAGGGAGCTCCTACGAGCAGTACTTC. Amino acids: CASSPTGSSYEQYF.

V is TRBV4-3 and J is TRBJ1-2; D perhaps matches TRBD1 (5 bases). The CDR3 loop spans 13 amino acids. V lost 3 bases, J lost 7 bases, and 12 bases lay in between. Germline V gives CDR1 LGHNA, CDR2 YSLEER. The CDR3 bases are TGCGCCAGCAGCCAGGACAATTGGCTTGGCTACACCTTC. It specifies CASSQDNWLGYTF.

V gene TRBV4-3 combines with J gene TRBJ1-4, with D hard to call. Trimming removed 0 bases from V and 12 bases from J, with 11 bases in between. This CDR3 spans 13 amino acids. CDR1 is LGHNA, CDR2 YSLEER, per germline. The CDR3 region is CASSQDYLTELFF. CDR3 nucleotides: TGCGCCAGCAGCCAAGATTATTTAACAGAACTGTTTTTT.

This chain uses TRBV7-9 with TRBJ2-7; no firm D call. From germline, CDR1 is SEHNR and CDR2 FQNEAQ (reference sequence). Deletions cut 5 bases from V and 0 bases from J, with 5 bases between. There are 12 residues in the CDR3. The CDR3 reads CASSGISYEQYF. The DNA of the CDR3 is TGTGCCAGCAGCGGGATCTCCTACGAGCAGTACTTC.

The V and J genes are TRBV28 and TRBJ2-7; 8 bases align to TRBD2. V dropped 2 bases and J dropped 4; count of bases not matched to a gene: 19. The CDR3 loop spans 19 amino acids. From germline, CDR1 is MDHEN and CDR2 SYDVKM. In DNA, the CDR3 is TGTGCCAGCAGTTTACCGACCGAACCCTCTCGGGGGGGCGCTTACGAGCAGTACTTC. Translating it yields CASSLPTEPSRGGAYEQYF. Supplemented by reference TRBV28 and TRBJ2-7, the full variable domain reads DVKVTQSSRYLVKRTGEKVFLECVQDMDHENMFWYRQDPGLGLRLIYFSYDVKMKEKGDIPEGYSVSREKKERFSLILESASTNQTSMYLCASSLPTEPSRGGAYEQYFGPGTRLTVT.

The genes are TRBV9 and TRBJ1-1; a weak D match, TRBD1 (6 bases). Deletions cut 4 bases from V and 3 bases from J, with 16 bases between. This CDR3 is 15 amino acids long. Germline V gene sequence: CDR1 SGDLS, CDR2 YYNGEE. The CDR3 spells CASSPRGGWDTEAFF. The CDR3 coding sequence is TGTGCCAGCAGCCCCCGAGGGGGATGGGACACTGAAGCTTTCTTT.

V gene TRBV7-9 combines with J gene TRBJ1-1; a weak D match, TRBD1 (5 bases). This CDR3 region has 12 residues. Germline CDR1 SEHNR, CDR2 FQNEAQ (reference sequence). The CDR3 DNA follows: TGTGTTACACGAAGCGCAGGGCCCGAAGCTTTCTTT. Translating gives CVTRSAGPEAFF.

This chain links TRBV28 with TRBJ1-3; 7 nucleotides agree with TRBD1. V trimming: 1 base; J trimming: 0 bases; junction bases outside the gene matches: 6. This CDR3 is built from 17 residues. From germline, CDR1 is MDHEN and CDR2 SYDVKM. The CDR3: CASSLSPTGNSGNTIYF. The CDR3 DNA reads TGTGCCAGCAGTTTATCCCCGACAGGGAACTCTGGAAACACCATATATTTT. Filled out from reference TRBV28 and TRBJ1-3, the complete variable domain reads DVKVTQSSRYLVKRTGEKVFLECVQDMDHENMFWYRQDPGLGLRLIYFSYDVKMKEKGDIPEGYSVSREKKERFSLILESASTNQTSMYLCASSLSPTGNSGNTIYFGEGSWLTVV.

The rearrangement uses TRBV28 and TRBJ1-1; D uncertain. From germline, CDR1 is MDHEN and CDR2 SYDVKM. V shed 8 bases and J shed 4 bases, with 11 bases lying between them. The CDR3 is 12 amino acids. The CDR3 loop reads CASRDYGTEAFF. CDR3 DNA sequence: TGTGCCAGCCGGGATTACGGCACTGAAGCTTTCTTT.

This rearrangement joins TRBV19 to TRBJ2-7; D possibly corresponds to TRBD2 (6 bases). Germline CDR1 LNHDA, CDR2 SQIVND (reference sequence). The CDR3 is made up of 15 amino acids. With 6 bases removed from V and 2 bases from J, the gap between germline ends came to 17 bases. Here the CDR3 DNA reads TGTGCCAGTAGGCCATTAGCGGACCCCACCTACGAGCAGTACTTC. Encoded protein: CASRPLADPTYEQYF.

The chain joins TRBV9 to TRBJ2-1, with D perhaps matching TRBD1 (5 bases). This CDR3 comprises 15 residues. With 0 bases removed from V and 8 bases from J, the gap between germline ends came to 15 bases. Germline V gene sequence: CDR1 SGDLS, CDR2 YYNGEE. The CDR3 DNA sequence: TGTGCCAGCAGCGTAGATGGCAGGGTAGGCGATGAGCAGTTCTTC. It specifies CASSVDGRVGDEQFF.

This chain joins TRBV25-1 and TRBJ2-5; the match to TRBD1 covers 8 bases. CDR3 length: 13 residues. Germline trimming cut 7 bases from V and 5 bases from J; bases unmatched to any gene: 6. The germline gives CDR1 MGHDK, CDR2 SYGVNS. The chain's CDR3 is CASTWTGSETQYF. The DNA of the CDR3 is TGTGCCAGCACCTGGACAGGGTCGGAGACCCAGTACTTC.

The chain carries TRBV19 and TRBJ1-5, with D perhaps matching TRBD1 (5 bases). V was shortened by 4 bases and J by 7 bases, with 11 bases between the two germline ends. The V gene's germline CDR1 is LNHDA and CDR2 SQIVND (reference sequence). The CDR3 totals 13 residues. This chain's CDR3 is CASSSWDLQPQHF. CDR3 DNA: TGTGCCAGTAGTAGCTGGGACCTCCAGCCCCAGCATTTT. Drawing the rest from reference TRBV19 and TRBJ1-5, the complete variable domain is DGGITQSPKYLFRKEGQNVTLSCEQNLNHDAMYWYRQDPGQGLRLIYYSQIVNDFQKGDIAEGYSVSREKKESFPLTVTSAQKNPTAFYLCASSSWDLQPQHFGDGTRLSIL.

The V gene is TRBV7-7, the J gene TRBJ2-5; possible D gene TRBD2, 6 bases. Per germline, CDR1 SSHAT and CDR2 FNYEAQ (reference sequence). This CDR3 has 15 amino acids. V gave up 1 base and J gave up 5 bases, with 14 bases separating them. The CDR3 DNA follows: TGTGCCAGCAGCTTAGGACTAGGGGATGGGGAGACCCAGTACTTC. As protein: CASSLGLGDGETQYF.

The V call is TRBV19, the J call TRBJ2-7; 9 bases match TRBD1. The germline gives CDR1 LNHDA, CDR2 SQIVND (reference sequence). The V and J ends lost 7 bases and 2 bases, in that order; junction bases with no gene match: 6. The CDR3 loop spans 14 amino acids. The CDR3 region is CASTPGTGTYEQYF. Here the CDR3 DNA reads TGTGCCAGTACCCCAGGGACAGGGACCTACGAGCAGTACTTC.

J is TRBJ1-2 and V is TRBV2, with TRBD1 matching 12 bases. Trimming cost V 6 bases and J 4 bases; bases outside gene matches: 3. CDR1 and CDR2 (germline): SNHLY, FYNNEI. The CDR3 extends over 14 amino acids. CDR3 in DNA: TGTGCCAGCAGCGGGACAGGGGGCTCCTATGGCTACACCTTC. Translating it yields CASSGTGGSYGYTF.

The V gene is TRBV27, the J gene TRBJ1-2; D unclear. Trimming left V 3 bases short and J 5 bases short, with 13 bases between. Germline assignment: CDR1 MNHEY and CDR2 SMNVEV (reference sequence). There are 14 residues in the CDR3. CDR3 amino acids: CASSFDARDYGYTF. CDR3 nucleotide sequence: TGTGCCAGCAGTTTTGACGCAAGGGATTATGGCTACACCTTC.